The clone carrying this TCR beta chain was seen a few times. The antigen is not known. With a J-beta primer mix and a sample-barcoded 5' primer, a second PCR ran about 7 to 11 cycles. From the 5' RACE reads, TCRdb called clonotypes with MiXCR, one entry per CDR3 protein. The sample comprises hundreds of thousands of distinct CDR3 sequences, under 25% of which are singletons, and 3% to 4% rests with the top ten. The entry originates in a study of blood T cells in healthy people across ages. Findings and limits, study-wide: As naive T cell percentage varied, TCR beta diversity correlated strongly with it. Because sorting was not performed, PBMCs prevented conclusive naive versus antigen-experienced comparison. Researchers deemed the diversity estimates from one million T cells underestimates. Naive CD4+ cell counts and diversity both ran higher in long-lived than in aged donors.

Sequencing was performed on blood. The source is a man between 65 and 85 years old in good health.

CDR3 DNA sequence: TGTGCCATCAGGAAAGGGGACAATGAGCAGTTCTTC. It yields the protein CAIRKGDNEQFF. This chain uses TRBV10-3 with TRBJ2-1; the D gene is possibly TRBD1 (5 bases). The CDR3 covers 12 residues. Germline V CDR1 and CDR2: ENHRY, SYGVKD. Trimming cost V 6 bases and J 5 bases, with 8 bases left between them.